Presented here are 29 T cell receptor beta chains from one specimen sequenced in a study of blood T cell repertoires in COVID-19. Clones were read by immunoSEQ multiplex PCR, and TCRdb kept only the in-frame ones, dropping some. The sample has 250,000 to 350,000 clones, 85% seen once; the top ten hold roughly 2.6%. Sequencing was done on a sample of PBMCs or T cells enriched from blood (not recorded which). The receptors were gathered from a woman in her forties or fifties who had recovered from COVID-19.

CDR3 DNA sequence: TGCGCCAGCAGGGCCACAGGGTTCACCGGGGAGCTGTTTTTT. It yields the protein CASRATGFTGELFF. V gene TRBV10-2 combines with J gene TRBJ2-2, with D maybe TRBD1 (6 bases). With 6 bases removed from V and 4 bases from J, the gap between germline ends came to 12 bases. The CDR3 extends over 14 amino acids. Germline lookup yields CDR1 WSHSY and CDR2 SAAADI.

The rearrangement links TRBV18 to TRBJ2-5, with 7 bases that match TRBD1. The CDR3 length is 15 residues. Germline V lookup: CDR1 KGHSH, CDR2 LQKENI. Losses at the gene ends were 4 bases for V and 0 bases for J; bases not matched to a gene: 5. CDR3 amino acids: CASSLGQVYQETQYF. CDR3 bases: TGTGCCAGCTCACTTGGACAGGTATACCAAGAGACCCAGTACTTC.

This clone came up a few times. J is TRBJ2-7 and V is TRBV10-1; D gene unclear. Germline CDR1 and CDR2: WNHNN and SYGVQD (reference sequence). The CDR3 is 13 amino acids. Trimming shortened V by 0 bases and J by 0 bases, and 3 bases separated the two germline ends. The CDR3 bases are TGCGCCAGCAGTGAGTCCTCCTCCTACGAGCAGTACTTC. It yields the protein CASSESSSYEQYF.

V is TRBV10-3 and J is TRBJ2-7, with TRBD1 matching 7 bases. CDR3 length: 14 residues. The germline CDR1 and CDR2 sequences are ENHRY and SYGVKD. V lost 6 bases, J lost 5 bases, and 10 bases stayed unmatched. Here the CDR3 DNA reads TGTGCCATCAGGGCCACCGGGACAGCCCACGAGCAGTACTTC. It encodes CAIRATGTAHEQYF.

This chain connects TRBV11-2 to TRBJ1-2, with 11 nucleotides matching TRBD1. The J segment lost 7 bases and the V segment lost 0 bases, leaving 7 bases of the junction unmatched. This CDR3 spans 16 amino acids. Germline CDR1 is SGHAT and CDR2 is FQNNGV. The CDR3 here is CASSLEPGQGVAGYTF. For the CDR3, the DNA is TGTGCCAGCAGCTTAGAGCCGGGACAGGGGGTGGCTGGCTACACCTTC.

This chain links TRBV19 with TRBJ2-1; possible D gene TRBD2, 5 bases. The CDR3 extends over 17 amino acids. Germline V gene sequence: CDR1 LNHDA, CDR2 SQIVND (reference sequence). The V and J ends lost 3 bases and 4 bases respectively, with 19 bases between them. The DNA of the CDR3 is TGTGCCAGTAGTATTTTTGACGAGGGTTTCGGGTACAATGAGCAGTTCTTC. This encodes CASSIFDEGFGYNEQFF.

The chain combines TRBV5-1 with TRBJ1-6, with 7 bases matching TRBD1. Germline assignment: CDR1 SGHRS and CDR2 YFSETQ. Losses at the gene ends were 8 bases for V and 7 bases for J; bases not matched to a gene: 3. The CDR3 totals 12 residues. In nucleotides, the CDR3 is TGCGCCAGTCAGACAGGGAATTCACCCCTCCACTTT. Protein sequence: CASQTGNSPLHF.

V gene TRBV28 combines with J gene TRBJ1-6; 9 positions agree with TRBD1. This CDR3 contains 15 residues. V lost 6 bases to trimming and J lost 7 bases; unmatched junction nucleotides: 7. Germline V gene lookup returns CDR1 MDHEN and CDR2 SYDVKM. The CDR3 loop reads CASRRGQGWNSPLHF. As DNA, the CDR3 is TGTGCCAGCAGAAGAGGACAGGGGTGGAATTCACCCCTCCACTTT.

This sequence joins TRBV7-2 and TRBJ1-5, with D hard to call. This CDR3 spans 15 amino acids. Trimming stripped 5 bases from V and 4 bases from J, with 15 bases between. The germline V gene has CDR1 SGHTA and CDR2 FQGNSA. Here the CDR3 reads CASSPESAVNQPQHF. For the CDR3, the DNA is TGTGCCAGCAGCCCCGAATCGGCGGTAAATCAGCCCCAGCATTTT.

This sequence joins TRBV7-9 and TRBJ1-1, with 7 bases lining up with TRBD1. The CDR3 loop spans 14 amino acids. V lost 5 bases, J lost 3 bases, and 6 bases stayed unmatched. Germline assignment: CDR1 SEHNR and CDR2 FQNEAQ (reference sequence). CDR3 bases: TGTGCCAGCAGCCTAGGACAGGAGCACACTGAAGCTTTCTTT. This gives the protein CASSLGQEHTEAFF.

The chain carries TRBV6-5 and TRBJ2-3, with TRBD2 as a possible D gene (6 bases). The CDR3 consists of 15 residues. Trimming took 8 bases from V and 6 from J, leaving 21 bases between them. The germline V gene encodes CDR1 MNHEY and CDR2 SVGAGI. The CDR3 spells CASCREIRGRDTQYF. CDR3 nucleotide sequence: TGTGCCAGCTGCCGGGAAATTCGGGGGAGGGATACGCAGTATTTT.

The chain uses TRBV27 and TRBJ2-1; 8 nucleotides line up with TRBD2. Germline assignment: CDR1 MNHEY and CDR2 SMNVEV (reference sequence). There are 19 residues in the CDR3. With 0 bases clipped from V and 6 bases from J, the junction kept 16 bases outside the gene matches. CDR3 coding DNA: TGTGCCAGCAGTTTATCAGTTTGGATGGGGTTAGCGGGGTCCAATGAGCAGTTCTTC. Its protein is CASSLSVWMGLAGSNEQFF.

The table lists this clone with a count of one. This rearrangement joins TRBV30 to TRBJ2-4; the D gene is possibly TRBD2 (7 bases). Trimming cost V 8 bases and J 8 bases, with 19 bases left between them. Germline values: CDR1 GTSNPN, CDR2 SVGIG (reference sequence). This CDR3 comprises 13 residues. CDR3 in DNA: TGTGCCCTCGCGCGGGGGCAGGCGGACATTCAGTACTTC. Encoded protein: CALARGQADIQYF.

The chain joins TRBV27 to TRBJ2-7; possibly TRBD2 for D (6 bases). The V gene's germline CDR1 is MNHEY and CDR2 SMNVEV (reference sequence). Trimming pared 4 bases from V and 7 bases from J, leaving 17 bases between. The CDR3 contains 14 residues. CDR3 loop: CASSSEGGKREQYF. The CDR3 region has the DNA TGTGCCAGCAGTTCCGAAGGCGGGAAGAGGGAGCAGTACTTC.

This clone was recorded only once. The chain combines TRBV27 with TRBJ1-5; no definite D call. The CDR3 covers 14 residues. Germline-derived CDR1 and CDR2 are MNHEY and SMNVEV (reference sequence). The germline V and J ends were trimmed by 3 bases and 0 bases, with 6 bases remaining between them. CDR3 bases: TGTGCCAGCAGTTTCCGGTATAGCAATCAGCCCCAGCATTTT. Amino acid sequence: CASSFRYSNQPQHF.

This sequence joins TRBV24-1 and TRBJ2-5, with 9 bases fitting TRBD2. Unmatched junction bases numbered 5, after V lost 2 bases and J lost 5 bases. The CDR3 totals 15 residues. Germline V gene lookup returns CDR1 KGHDR and CDR2 SFDVKD. CDR3 sequence: CATSDYAGGRETQYF. The CDR3 nucleotides read TGTGCCACCAGTGATTACGCGGGGGGGCGTGAGACCCAGTACTTC.

The rearrangement links TRBV4-1 to TRBJ1-5; TRBD1 agrees at 7 bases. This CDR3 comprises 14 residues. The trim removed 4 bases at V and 5 bases at J, leaving 5 bases unmatched. CDR1 MGHRA and CDR2 YSYEKL come from the germline V gene. CDR3 residues: CASSPDREDQPQHF. The DNA for the CDR3 is TGCGCCAGCAGCCCCGACAGGGAAGATCAGCCCCAGCATTTT.

The chain is built from TRBV28 and TRBJ1-1; D not certain. Germline CDR1 MDHEN, CDR2 SYDVKM. V was trimmed by 5 bases and J by 2 bases, leaving 12 bases between them. The CDR3 loop spans 14 amino acids. The DNA of the CDR3 is TGTGCCAGCAGTCTGCGGGGTGTAAACACTGAAGCTTTCTTT. This gives the protein CASSLRGVNTEAFF.

This chain links TRBV7-3 with TRBJ2-3, with 10 bases lining up with TRBD2. Germline assignment: CDR1 SGHTA and CDR2 FQGTGA. The CDR3 extends over 18 amino acids. V lost 1 base, J lost 2 bases, and 9 bases stayed unmatched. CDR3 residues: CASSLIGWTSGNTDTQYF. CDR3 sequence (DNA): TGTGCCAGCAGCTTAATAGGCTGGACTAGCGGCAACACAGATACGCAGTATTTT.

The chain combines TRBV4-2 with TRBJ2-3; 8 bases are a match to TRBD2. J was trimmed by 0 bases and V by 4 bases; bases with no gene match: 6. The CDR3 has 16 residues. In germline, CDR1 is LGHNA, CDR2 YNFKEQ. The CDR3 region is CASSLSSSGSTDTQYF. CDR3 coding DNA: TGTGCCAGCAGCCTATCATCTAGCGGGAGCACAGATACGCAGTATTTT.

The chain links TRBV19 to TRBJ1-6; D is unclear. The CDR3 runs 13 residues. The germline CDR1 and CDR2 sequences are LNHDA and SQIVND (reference sequence). V lost 11 bases, J lost 7 bases, and 15 bases lay in between. CDR3 in amino acids: CAGGGSINSPLHF. In DNA form, the CDR3 reads TGTGCCGGAGGCGGGTCAATAAATTCACCCCTCCACTTT.

The chain carries TRBV27 and TRBJ1-2; the D gene is possibly TRBD1 (5 bases). Germline lookup yields CDR1 MNHEY and CDR2 SMNVEV (reference sequence). This CDR3 region has 16 residues. The V and J ends lost 3 bases and 4 bases respectively, with 18 bases between them. DNA of the CDR3: TGTGCCAGCAGTTTCTCCCCGGACGACAGACTCTATGGCTACACCTTC. As protein: CASSFSPDDRLYGYTF.

The rearrangement joins TRBV19 to TRBJ1-1, with a weak D call TRBD1 (6 bases). This CDR3 region has 15 residues. Trimming stripped 6 bases from V and 2 bases from J, with 16 bases between. Germline loops: CDR1 LNHDA, CDR2 SQIVND (reference sequence). The CDR3 reads CASRNLGGGNTEAFF. Here the CDR3 DNA reads TGTGCCAGTAGAAACCTCGGGGGGGGCAACACTGAAGCTTTCTTT.

The chain joins TRBV19 to TRBJ2-3; a weak D match, TRBD2 (5 bases). V dropped 8 bases and J dropped 3 bases, with 12 bases sitting between them. The CDR3 has 13 residues. CDR1 LNHDA and CDR2 SQIVND come from the germline V gene (reference sequence). The CDR3 sequence: CASEGAATDTQYF. CDR3 DNA sequence: TGTGCCAGTGAGGGAGCGGCGACAGATACGCAGTATTTT.

This chain uses TRBV5-6 with TRBJ1-1; 12 bases are a match to TRBD1. Germline lookup yields CDR1 SGHDT and CDR2 YYEEEE. The junction had 12 bases not matched to a gene; V was cut back by 0 bases and J by 3 bases. The CDR3 has 19 residues. DNA of the CDR3: TGTGCCAGCAGCTTGGGCGTGGGACAGGGGGCCTTGGGCTACACTGAAGCTTTCTTT. It is translated as CASSLGVGQGALGYTEAFF. Combining the CDR3 with reference TRBV5-6 and TRBJ1-1 gives the whole variable domain DAGVTQSPTHLIKTRGQQVTLRCSPKSGHDTVSWYQQALGQGPQFIFQYYEEEERQRGNFPDRFSGHQFPNYSSELNVNALLLGDSALYLCASSLGVGQGALGYTEAFFGQGTRLTVV.

The count of this clone is one. The V gene is TRBV7-3, the J gene TRBJ2-3; TRBD2 agrees at 10 bases. CDR3 length: 15 amino acids. With 4 bases clipped from V and 4 bases from J, the junction kept 5 bases outside the gene matches. The germline gives CDR1 SGHTA, CDR2 FQGTGA. The CDR3 DNA reads TGTGCCAGCAGCTACCGGACTAGCGGAGCAGATACGCAGTATTTT. Translation gives CASSYRTSGADTQYF.

The chain combines TRBV6-5 with TRBJ2-5, with D possibly being TRBD1 (5 bases). Trimming removed 8 bases from V and 10 bases from J, with 17 bases in between. Germline V gives CDR1 MNHEY, CDR2 SVGAGI. This CDR3 comprises 12 residues. The CDR3 reads CASGILRGHQYF. CDR3 bases: TGTGCCAGCGGAATACTAAGAGGACACCAGTACTTC.

CDR3 sequence: CASRIVSSGNTEAFF. In nucleotides, the CDR3 is TGTGCCAGTAGGATTGTCTCCTCGGGAAACACTGAAGCTTTCTTT. This chain links TRBV19 with TRBJ1-1; no clear D. V shed 6 bases and J shed 2 bases, with 16 bases lying between them. Germline values: CDR1 LNHDA, CDR2 SQIVND (reference sequence). The CDR3 is 15 amino acids.

The chain carries TRBV19 and TRBJ2-1; tentatively, D is TRBD1 (5 bases). Per the germline V gene, CDR1 is LNHDA and CDR2 is SQIVND (reference sequence). V was trimmed by 0 bases and J by 3 bases, leaving 9 bases between them. The length of the CDR3 is 15 residues. CDR3 DNA: TGTGCCAGTAGTATAGAGGCAGGGTACTACAATGAGCAGTTCTTC. It specifies CASSIEAGYYNEQFF.